What follows are 13 T cell receptor beta chains derived from one specimen sequenced in a study of OX40 agonist ivuxolimab in advanced cancers. Clones were read by immunoSEQ multiplex PCR, and TCRdb kept only the in-frame ones, dropping some. The sample lists 70,000 to 95,000 clones, approximately 90% occurring once. This material consisted of CD4+ or CD8+ T cells sorted from blood, taken in a trial of the OX40 agonist ivuxolimab. All receptors come from an adult with an advanced solid tumor such as melanoma, head and neck, liver or kidney cancer.

The chain uses TRBV27 and TRBJ2-3; 7 nucleotides agree with TRBD2. The J segment lost 5 bases and the V segment lost 2 bases, leaving 7 bases of the junction unmatched. CDR1 is MNHEY and CDR2 is SMNVEV in the germline V gene (reference sequence). This CDR3 comprises 15 residues. The CDR3 here is CASSLVGGPKDTQYF. The CDR3 region has the DNA TGTGCCAGCAGTTTAGTGGGAGGGCCAAAAGATACGCAGTATTTT.

This sequence joins TRBV6-5 and TRBJ1-4; TRBD1 matches at 8 bases. The CDR3 extends over 16 amino acids. With V trimmed by 1 base and J by 8 bases, 9 bases remained unmatched. Germline values: CDR1 MNHEY, CDR2 SVGAGI. CDR3 region: CASSYFGRQGAEKLFF. The CDR3 bases are TGTGCCAGCAGTTACTTCGGAAGGCAGGGGGCGGAAAAACTGTTTTTT.

V gene TRBV6-1 combines with J gene TRBJ2-7, with 7 bases aligning to TRBD1. Germline V gene lookup returns CDR1 MNHNS and CDR2 SASEGT. The V gene end was trimmed by 4 bases and the J gene end by 2 bases; junction bases not matched to a gene: 8. The CDR3 length is 15 residues. The CDR3 coding sequence is TGTGCCAGCAGTGGAACCCGGGACAGTGCCTACGAGCAGTACTTC. Protein sequence: CASSGTRDSAYEQYF.

The chain joins TRBV27 to TRBJ2-3; tentative D call: TRBD2 (7 bases). Germline assignment: CDR1 MNHEY and CDR2 SMNVEV (reference sequence). The CDR3 loop spans 17 amino acids. V gave up 3 bases and J gave up 3 bases, with 19 bases separating them. The CDR3 DNA reads as TGTGCCAGCAGTTTCCGCCAGGGGACTACCATTACAGATACGCAGTATTTT. It encodes CASSFRQGTTITDTQYF.

Here the CDR3 DNA reads TGCGCCAGCAGCTTGGGACAGGGAAAAGAGACCCAGTACTTC. Amino acids: CASSLGQGKETQYF. The rearrangement links TRBV5-1 to TRBJ2-5, with 7 bases that match TRBD1. The J segment lost 3 bases and the V segment lost 0 bases, leaving 2 bases of the junction unmatched. Germline CDR1 SGHRS, CDR2 YFSETQ. The CDR3 runs to 14 residues. The full variable domain, in which reference TRBV5-1 and TRBJ2-5 provide the parts outside the CDR3, is KAGVTQTPRYLIKTRGQQVTLSCSPISGHRSVSWYQQTPGQGLQFLFEYFSETQRNKGNFPGRFSGRQFSNSRSEMNVSTLELGDSALYLCASSLGQGKETQYFGPGTRLLVL.

The V gene is TRBV6-6, the J gene TRBJ2-5; perhaps TRBD2 as D (6 bases). This CDR3 contains 14 residues. In germline, CDR1 is MNHNY, CDR2 SVGAGI (reference sequence). V lost 6 bases, J lost 3 bases, and 14 bases lay in between. The CDR3 coding sequence is TGTGCCAGCAGCCCCGGGACTTTCGAAGAGACCCAGTACTTC. Its protein is CASSPGTFEETQYF.

The chain has TRBV29-1 and TRBJ2-7, with 14 bases identical to TRBD2. The CDR3 covers 12 residues. The J segment lost 6 bases and the V segment lost 6 bases, leaving 1 base of the junction unmatched. The V gene's germline CDR1 is SQVTM and CDR2 ANQGSEA. CDR3 bases: TGCAGCGTGACTAGCGGGAGGGCCGAGCAGTACTTC. It specifies CSVTSGRAEQYF.

The chain recombines TRBV19 with TRBJ1-3; possibly TRBD1 for D (5 bases). Germline V gene lookup returns CDR1 LNHDA and CDR2 SQIVND (reference sequence). V was shortened by 3 bases and J by 5 bases, with 11 bases between the two germline ends. This CDR3 spans 14 amino acids. CDR3 nucleotides: TGTGCCAGTAGTATTAGTCAGGGAAGAAACACCATATATTTT. As protein: CASSISQGRNTIYF.

The chain joins TRBV5-6 to TRBJ2-3; tentative D call: TRBD2 (7 bases). Germline V lookup: CDR1 SGHDT, CDR2 YYEEEE. V lost 2 bases, J lost 5 bases, and 12 bases lay in between. This CDR3 spans 14 amino acids. CDR3 sequence reads: CASSFGGARDTQYF. The CDR3 bases are TGTGCCAGCAGCTTTGGGGGGGCAAGAGATACGCAGTATTTT.

CDR3 in DNA: TGTGCCAGTAACCGAACCCCGCGGGCGGGCTATGGCTACACCTTC. Protein product: CASNRTPRAGYGYTF. The chain links TRBV19 to TRBJ1-2; no clear D gene. CDR1 and CDR2 (germline): LNHDA, SQIVND (reference sequence). The CDR3 extends over 15 amino acids. The germline V and J ends were trimmed by 7 bases and 4 bases, with 19 bases remaining between them.

The CDR3, as DNA: TGCGCCAGCAGCTTGGTCCTGATAGGGGGGAACACTGAAGCTTTCTTT. Translation gives CASSLVLIGGNTEAFF. The chain employs TRBV5-1 and TRBJ1-1; D might be TRBD1 (6 bases). This CDR3 has 16 residues. With 0 bases removed from V and 1 base from J, the gap between germline ends came to 13 bases. Germline V lookup: CDR1 SGHRS, CDR2 YFSETQ.

The J gene is TRBJ2-1, the V gene TRBV30; D perhaps matches TRBD2 (5 bases). The germline V and J ends were trimmed by 1 base and 6 bases, with 13 bases remaining between them. CDR1 is GTSNPN, CDR2 SVGIG, per germline (reference sequence). This CDR3 is built from 14 residues. CDR3 in amino acids: CAWSAGRRFNEQFF. CDR3 DNA: TGTGCCTGGAGTGCCGGTCGGAGGTTCAATGAGCAGTTCTTC.

V usage is TRBV30 and J usage is TRBJ1-5; maybe TRBD1 (5 bases). Germline V gene sequence: CDR1 GTSNPN, CDR2 SVGIG (reference sequence). This CDR3 contains 16 residues. V lost 0 bases and J lost 6, with 18 bases in between. The CDR3 DNA reads as TGTGCCTGGAGTGTAAACCGGGGGGGTGATGGTCAGCCCCAGCATTTT. Translated, it gives CAWSVNRGGDGQPQHF.